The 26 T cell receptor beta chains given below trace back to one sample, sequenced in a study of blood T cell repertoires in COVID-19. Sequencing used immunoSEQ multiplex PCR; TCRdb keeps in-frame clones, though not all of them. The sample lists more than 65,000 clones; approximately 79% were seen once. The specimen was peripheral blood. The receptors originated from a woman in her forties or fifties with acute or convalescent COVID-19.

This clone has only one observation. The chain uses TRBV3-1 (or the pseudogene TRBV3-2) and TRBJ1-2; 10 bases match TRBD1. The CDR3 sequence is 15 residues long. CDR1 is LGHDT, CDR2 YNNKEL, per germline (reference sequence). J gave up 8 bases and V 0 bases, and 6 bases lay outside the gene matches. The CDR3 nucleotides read TGTGCCAGCAGCCAAGAGGGACAGGGGTTAGGCGGCTACACCTTC. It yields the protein CASSQEGQGLGGYTF.

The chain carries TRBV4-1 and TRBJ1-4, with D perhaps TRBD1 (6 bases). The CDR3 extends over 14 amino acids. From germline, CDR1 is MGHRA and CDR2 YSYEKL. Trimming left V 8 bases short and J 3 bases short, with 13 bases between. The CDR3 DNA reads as TGCGCCAGCTCGGGGGGCGTGGCTAATGAAAAACTGTTTTTT. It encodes CASSGGVANEKLFF.

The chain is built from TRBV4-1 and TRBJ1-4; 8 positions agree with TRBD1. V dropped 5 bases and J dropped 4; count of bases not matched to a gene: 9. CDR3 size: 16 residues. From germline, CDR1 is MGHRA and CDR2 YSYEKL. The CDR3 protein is CASSFGPGGGNEKLFF. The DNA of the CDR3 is TGCGCCAGCAGCTTCGGTCCAGGGGGCGGTAATGAAAAACTGTTTTTT.

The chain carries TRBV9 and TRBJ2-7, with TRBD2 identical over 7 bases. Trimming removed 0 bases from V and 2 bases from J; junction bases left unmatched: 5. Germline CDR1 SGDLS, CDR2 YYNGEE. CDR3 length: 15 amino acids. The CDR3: CASSVGASGTYEQYF. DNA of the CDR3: TGTGCCAGCAGCGTAGGCGCTAGCGGAACCTACGAGCAGTACTTC.

The CDR3 sequence: CASSPSKRQGLYGYTF. The CDR3 DNA sequence: TGCGCCAGCAGCCCTTCCAAAAGACAGGGCCTCTATGGCTACACCTTC. The chain has TRBV4-1 and TRBJ1-2; 7 positions match TRBD1. CDR1 and CDR2 from the germline V gene are MGHRA and YSYEKL. V dropped 4 bases and J dropped 4; count of bases not matched to a gene: 12. The CDR3 sequence is 16 residues long.

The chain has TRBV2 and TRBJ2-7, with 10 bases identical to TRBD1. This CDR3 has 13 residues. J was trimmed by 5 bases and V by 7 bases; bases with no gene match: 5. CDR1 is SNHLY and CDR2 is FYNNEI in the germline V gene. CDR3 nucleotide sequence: TGTGCCAGCACCGGGACAGGGGAAAACGAGCAGTACTTC. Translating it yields CASTGTGENEQYF.

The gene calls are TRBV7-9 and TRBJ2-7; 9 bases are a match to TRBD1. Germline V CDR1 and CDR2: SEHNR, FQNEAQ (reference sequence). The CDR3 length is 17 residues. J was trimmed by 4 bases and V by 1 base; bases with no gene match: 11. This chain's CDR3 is CASSLGDPGQGFYEQYF. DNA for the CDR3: TGTGCCAGCAGCTTAGGAGATCCGGGACAGGGATTTTACGAGCAGTACTTC.

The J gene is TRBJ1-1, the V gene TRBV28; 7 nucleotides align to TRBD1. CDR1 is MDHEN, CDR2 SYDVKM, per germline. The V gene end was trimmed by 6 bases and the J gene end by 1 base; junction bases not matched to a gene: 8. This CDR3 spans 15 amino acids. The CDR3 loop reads CASRQTTGKNTEAFF. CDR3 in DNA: TGTGCCAGCAGACAGACGACAGGGAAGAACACTGAAGCTTTCTTT.

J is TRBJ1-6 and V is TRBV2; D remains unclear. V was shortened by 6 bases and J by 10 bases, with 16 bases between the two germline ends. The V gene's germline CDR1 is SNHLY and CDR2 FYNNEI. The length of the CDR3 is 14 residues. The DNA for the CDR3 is TGTGCCAGCAGCAGGCAGGAAAGTCGATCACCCCTCCACTTT. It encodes CASSRQESRSPLHF.

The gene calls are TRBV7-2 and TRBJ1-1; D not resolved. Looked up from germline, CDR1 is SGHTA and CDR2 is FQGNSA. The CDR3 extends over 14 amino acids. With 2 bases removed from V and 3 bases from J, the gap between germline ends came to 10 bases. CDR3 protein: CASSLQLIDTEAFF. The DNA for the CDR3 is TGTGCCAGCAGCTTACAACTAATCGACACTGAAGCTTTCTTT.

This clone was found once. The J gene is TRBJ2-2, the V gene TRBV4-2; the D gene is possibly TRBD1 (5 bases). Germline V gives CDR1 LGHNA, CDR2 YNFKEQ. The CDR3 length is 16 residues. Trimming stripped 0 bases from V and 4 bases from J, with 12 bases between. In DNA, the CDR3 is TGTGCCAGCAGCCAAGAGCACGGCCAGGGCACCGGGGAGCTGTTTTTT. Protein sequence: CASSQEHGQGTGELFF.

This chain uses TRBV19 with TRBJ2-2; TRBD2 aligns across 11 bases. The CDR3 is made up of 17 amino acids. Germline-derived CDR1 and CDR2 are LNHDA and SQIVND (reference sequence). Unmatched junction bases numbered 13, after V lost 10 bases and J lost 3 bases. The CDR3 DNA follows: TGTGCCACCGGCCTTGGGACTAGCGGAGGCTACACCGGGGAGCTGTTTTTT. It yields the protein CATGLGTSGGYTGELFF.

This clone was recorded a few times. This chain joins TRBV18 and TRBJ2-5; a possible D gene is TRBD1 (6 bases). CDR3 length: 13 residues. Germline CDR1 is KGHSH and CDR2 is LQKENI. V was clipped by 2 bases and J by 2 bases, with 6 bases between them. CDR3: CASSPGQQETQYF. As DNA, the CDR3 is TGTGCCAGCTCACCAGGACAGCAAGAGACCCAGTACTTC.

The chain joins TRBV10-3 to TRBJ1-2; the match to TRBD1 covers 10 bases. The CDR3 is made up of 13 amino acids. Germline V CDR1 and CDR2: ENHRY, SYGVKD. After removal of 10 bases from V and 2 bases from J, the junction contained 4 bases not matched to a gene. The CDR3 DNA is TGTGCCACCGTGGACAGGGGGAACTATGGCTACACCTTC. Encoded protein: CATVDRGNYGYTF.

The CDR3, as DNA: TGTGCCAGCAGTGTTTCAGGGGCCGGTGAGCAGTTCTTC. Encoded protein: CASSVSGAGEQFF. V gene TRBV2 combines with J gene TRBJ2-1; TRBD1 might be the D (6 bases). Between the trimmed V and J ends, which lost 4 bases and 9 bases, there was a span of 13 bases. The germline gives CDR1 SNHLY, CDR2 FYNNEI. This CDR3 is 13 amino acids long.

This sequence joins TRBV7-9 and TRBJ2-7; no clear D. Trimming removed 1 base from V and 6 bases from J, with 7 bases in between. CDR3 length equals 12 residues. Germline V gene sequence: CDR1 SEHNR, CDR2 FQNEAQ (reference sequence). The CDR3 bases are TGTGCCAGCAGCTTAGTGGCATCCGAGCAGTACTTC. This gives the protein CASSLVASEQYF.

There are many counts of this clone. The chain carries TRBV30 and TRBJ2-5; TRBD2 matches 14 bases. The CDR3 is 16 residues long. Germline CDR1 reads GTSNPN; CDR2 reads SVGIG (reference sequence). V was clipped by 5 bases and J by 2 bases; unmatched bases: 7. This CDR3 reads CAWSGLAGGAQETQYF. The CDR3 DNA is TGTGCCTGGTCCGGACTAGCGGGAGGCGCTCAAGAGACCCAGTACTTC.

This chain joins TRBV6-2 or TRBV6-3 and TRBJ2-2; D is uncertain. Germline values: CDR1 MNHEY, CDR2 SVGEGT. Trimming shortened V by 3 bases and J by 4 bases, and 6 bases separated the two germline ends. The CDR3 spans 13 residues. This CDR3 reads CASSYTATGELFF. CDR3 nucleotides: TGTGCCAGCAGTTATACAGCCACCGGGGAGCTGTTTTTT.

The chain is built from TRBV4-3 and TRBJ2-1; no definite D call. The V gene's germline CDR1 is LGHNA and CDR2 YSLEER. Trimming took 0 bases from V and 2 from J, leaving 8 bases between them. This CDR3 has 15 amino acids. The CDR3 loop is CASSQDAVTYNEQFF. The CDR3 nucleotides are TGCGCCAGCAGCCAAGATGCGGTGACCTACAATGAGCAGTTCTTC.

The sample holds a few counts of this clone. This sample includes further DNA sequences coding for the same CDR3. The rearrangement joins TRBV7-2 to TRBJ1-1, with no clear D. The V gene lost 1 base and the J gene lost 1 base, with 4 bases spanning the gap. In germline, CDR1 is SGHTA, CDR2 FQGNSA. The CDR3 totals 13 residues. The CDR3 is CASSLDRNTEAFF. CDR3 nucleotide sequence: TGTGCCAGCAGCTTAGATAGGAACACTGAAGCTTTCTTT.

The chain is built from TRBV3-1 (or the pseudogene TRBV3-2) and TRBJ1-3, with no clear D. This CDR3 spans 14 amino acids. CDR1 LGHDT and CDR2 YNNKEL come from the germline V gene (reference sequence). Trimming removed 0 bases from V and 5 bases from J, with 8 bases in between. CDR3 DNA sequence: TGTGCCAGCAGCCAAGAGGCAGTCAGAAACACCATATATTTT. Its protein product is CASSQEAVRNTIYF.

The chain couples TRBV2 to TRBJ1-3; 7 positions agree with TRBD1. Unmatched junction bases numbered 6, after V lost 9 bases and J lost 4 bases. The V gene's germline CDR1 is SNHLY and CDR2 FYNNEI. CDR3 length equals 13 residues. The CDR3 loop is CASLRDSGNTIYF. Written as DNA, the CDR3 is TGTGCCAGTCTGCGGGACAGCGGAAACACCATATATTTT. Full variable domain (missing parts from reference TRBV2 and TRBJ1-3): EPEVTQTPSHQVTQMGQEVILRCVPISNHLYFYWYRQILGQKVEFLVSFYNNEISEKSEIFDDQFSVERPDGSNFTLKIRSTKLEDSAMYFCASLRDSGNTIYFGEGSWLTVV.

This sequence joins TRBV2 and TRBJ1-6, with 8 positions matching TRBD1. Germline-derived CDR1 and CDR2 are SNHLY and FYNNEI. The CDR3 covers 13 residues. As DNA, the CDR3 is TGTGCTTGTGCAGGACAGGGAATCTCTCCCCTCCACTTT. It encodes CACAGQGISPLHF.

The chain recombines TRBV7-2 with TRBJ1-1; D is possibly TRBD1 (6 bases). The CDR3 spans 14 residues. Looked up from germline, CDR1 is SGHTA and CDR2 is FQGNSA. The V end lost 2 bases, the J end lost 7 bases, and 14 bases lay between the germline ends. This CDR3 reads CASSLNPGVYEAFF. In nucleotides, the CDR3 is TGTGCCAGCAGCTTAAACCCAGGGGTATATGAAGCTTTCTTT. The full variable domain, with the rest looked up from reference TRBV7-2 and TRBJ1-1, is GAGVSQSPSNKVTEKGKDVELRCDPISGHTALYWYRQSLGQGLEFLIYFQGNSAPDKSGLPSDRFSAERTGGSVSTLTIQRTQQEDSAVYLCASSLNPGVYEAFFGQGTRLTVV.

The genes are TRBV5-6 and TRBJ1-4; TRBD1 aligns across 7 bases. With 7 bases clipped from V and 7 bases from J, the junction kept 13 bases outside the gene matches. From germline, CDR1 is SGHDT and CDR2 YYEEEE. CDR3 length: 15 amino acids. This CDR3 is CASSSSKGAGEKLFF. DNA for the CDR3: TGTGCCAGCTCAAGCAGTAAGGGGGCGGGTGAAAAACTGTTTTTT.

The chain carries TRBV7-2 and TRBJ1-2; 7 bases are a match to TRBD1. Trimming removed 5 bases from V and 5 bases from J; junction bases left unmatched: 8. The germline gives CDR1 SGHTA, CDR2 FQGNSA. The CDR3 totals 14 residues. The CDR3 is CASSPMGQLYGYTF. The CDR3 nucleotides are TGTGCCAGCAGCCCGATGGGACAGCTATATGGCTACACCTTC.